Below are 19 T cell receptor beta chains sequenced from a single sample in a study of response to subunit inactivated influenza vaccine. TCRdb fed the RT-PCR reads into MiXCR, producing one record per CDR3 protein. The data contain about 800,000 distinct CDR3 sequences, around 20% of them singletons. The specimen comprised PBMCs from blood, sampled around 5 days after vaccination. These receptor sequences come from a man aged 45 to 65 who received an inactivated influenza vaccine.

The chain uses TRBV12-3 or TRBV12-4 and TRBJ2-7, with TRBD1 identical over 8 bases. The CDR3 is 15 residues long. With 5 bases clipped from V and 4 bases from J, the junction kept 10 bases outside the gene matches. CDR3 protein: CASSPTDRVWYEQYF. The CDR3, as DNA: TGTGCCAGCAGTCCCACGGACAGGGTCTGGTACGAGCAGTACTTC.

CDR3 amino acids: CASSQDRRGGKETQYF. CDR3 coding DNA: TGCGCCAGCAGCCAAGACCGGCGGGGGGGCAAGGAGACCCAGTACTTC. The chain links TRBV4-3 to TRBJ2-5; 9 nucleotides agree with TRBD2. V gave up 0 bases and J gave up 5 bases; unmatched junction bases: 7. In germline, CDR1 is LGHNA, CDR2 YSLEER. This CDR3 contains 16 residues.

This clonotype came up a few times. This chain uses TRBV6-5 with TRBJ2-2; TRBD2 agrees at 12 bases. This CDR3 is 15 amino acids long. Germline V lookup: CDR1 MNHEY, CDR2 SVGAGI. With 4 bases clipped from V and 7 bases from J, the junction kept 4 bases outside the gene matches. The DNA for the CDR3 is TGTGCCAGCAGTTTGCGACTAGCGGGAGACGGGGAGCTGTTTTTT. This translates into CASSLRLAGDGELFF.

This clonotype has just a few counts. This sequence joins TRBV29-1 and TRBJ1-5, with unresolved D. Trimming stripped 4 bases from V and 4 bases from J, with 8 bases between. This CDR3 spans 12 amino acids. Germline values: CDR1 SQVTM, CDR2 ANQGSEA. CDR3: CSVGGHNQPQHF. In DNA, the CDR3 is TGCAGCGTTGGCGGGCATAATCAGCCCCAGCATTTT.

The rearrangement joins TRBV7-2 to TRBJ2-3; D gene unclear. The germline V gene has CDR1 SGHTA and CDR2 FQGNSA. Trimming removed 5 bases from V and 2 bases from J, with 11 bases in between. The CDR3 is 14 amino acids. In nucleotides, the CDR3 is TGTGCCAGCAGCCCTCAACACACCACAGATACGCAGTATTTT. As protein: CASSPQHTTDTQYF.

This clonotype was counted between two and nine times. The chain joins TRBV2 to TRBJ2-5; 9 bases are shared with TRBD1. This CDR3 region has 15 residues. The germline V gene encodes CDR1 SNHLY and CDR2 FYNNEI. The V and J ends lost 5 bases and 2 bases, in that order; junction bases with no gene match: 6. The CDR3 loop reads CASSNPGQGQETQYF. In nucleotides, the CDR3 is TGTGCCAGCAGTAACCCGGGACAGGGACAAGAGACCCAGTACTTC.

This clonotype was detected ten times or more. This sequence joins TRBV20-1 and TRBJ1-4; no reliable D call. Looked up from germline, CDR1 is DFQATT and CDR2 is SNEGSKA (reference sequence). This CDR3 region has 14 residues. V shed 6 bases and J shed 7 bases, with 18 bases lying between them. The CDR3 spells CSAQNRLPVEKLFF. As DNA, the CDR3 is TGCAGTGCGCAAAACAGATTACCTGTTGAAAAACTGTTTTTT.

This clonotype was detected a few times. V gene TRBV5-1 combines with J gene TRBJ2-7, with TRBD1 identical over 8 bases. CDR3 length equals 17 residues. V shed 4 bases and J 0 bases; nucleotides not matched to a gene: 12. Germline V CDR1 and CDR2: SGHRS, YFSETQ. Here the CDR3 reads CASSQIPTGESSYEQYF. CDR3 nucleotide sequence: TGCGCCAGCAGCCAAATACCGACAGGGGAGAGCTCCTACGAGCAGTACTTC.

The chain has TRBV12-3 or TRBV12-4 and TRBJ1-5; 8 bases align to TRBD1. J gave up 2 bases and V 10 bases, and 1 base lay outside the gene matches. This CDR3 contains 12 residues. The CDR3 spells CATGGGNQPQHF. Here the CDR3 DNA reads TGTGCCACAGGGGGCGGCAATCAGCCCCAGCATTTT.

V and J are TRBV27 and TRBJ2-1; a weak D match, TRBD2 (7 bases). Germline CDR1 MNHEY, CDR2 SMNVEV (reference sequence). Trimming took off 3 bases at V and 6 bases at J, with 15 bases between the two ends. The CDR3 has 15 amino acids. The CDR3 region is CASSFHRGGGNEQFF. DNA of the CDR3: TGTGCCAGCAGTTTCCACCGAGGGGGGGGCAATGAGCAGTTCTTC.

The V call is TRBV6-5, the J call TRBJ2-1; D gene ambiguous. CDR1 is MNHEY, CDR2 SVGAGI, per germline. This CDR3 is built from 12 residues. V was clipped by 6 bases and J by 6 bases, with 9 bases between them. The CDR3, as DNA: TGTGCCAGCAGAGGGTCATTCAATGAGCAGTTCTTC. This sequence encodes CASRGSFNEQFF.

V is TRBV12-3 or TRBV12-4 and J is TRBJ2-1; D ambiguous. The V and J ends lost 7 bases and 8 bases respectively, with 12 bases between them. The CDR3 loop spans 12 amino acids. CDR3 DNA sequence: TGTGCCAGCACCATATGGCCCGATGAGCAGTTCTTC. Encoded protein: CASTIWPDEQFF.

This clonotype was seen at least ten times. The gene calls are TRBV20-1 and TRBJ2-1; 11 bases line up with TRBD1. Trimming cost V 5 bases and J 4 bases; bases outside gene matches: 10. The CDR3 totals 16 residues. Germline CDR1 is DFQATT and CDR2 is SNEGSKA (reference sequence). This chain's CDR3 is CSAQGQGAYLYNEQFF. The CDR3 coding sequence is TGCAGTGCTCAAGGACAGGGGGCTTACCTTTACAATGAGCAGTTCTTC.

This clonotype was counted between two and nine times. For the CDR3, the DNA is TGTGCCAGCAGCTTCCGGACAGCACAAGAGACCCAGTACTTC. Protein sequence: CASSFRTAQETQYF. V usage is TRBV3-1 and J usage is TRBJ2-5; D may be TRBD1 (6 bases). The length of the CDR3 is 14 residues. V lost 5 bases, J lost 2 bases, and 12 bases lay in between. CDR1 and CDR2 from the germline V gene are LGHDT and YNNKEL (reference sequence).

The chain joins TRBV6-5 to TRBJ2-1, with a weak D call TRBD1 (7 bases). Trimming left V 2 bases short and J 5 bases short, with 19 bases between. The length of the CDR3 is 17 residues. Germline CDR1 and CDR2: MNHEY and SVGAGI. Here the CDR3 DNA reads TGTGCCAGCAGTTACGCCGCCGGAGGGGGCGCAAACAATGAGCAGTTCTTC. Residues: CASSYAAGGGANNEQFF.

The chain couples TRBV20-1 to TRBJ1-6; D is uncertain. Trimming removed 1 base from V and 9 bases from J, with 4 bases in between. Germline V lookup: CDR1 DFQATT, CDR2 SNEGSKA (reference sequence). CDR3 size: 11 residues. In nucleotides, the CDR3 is TGCAGTGCTAGAGTTGGTTCACCCCTCCACTTT. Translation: CSARVGSPLHF.

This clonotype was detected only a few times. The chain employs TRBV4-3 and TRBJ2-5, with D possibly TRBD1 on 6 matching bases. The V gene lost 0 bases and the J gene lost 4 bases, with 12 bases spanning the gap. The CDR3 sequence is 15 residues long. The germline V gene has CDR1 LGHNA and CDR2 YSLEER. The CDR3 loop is CASSQDYRAGETQYF. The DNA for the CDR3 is TGCGCCAGCAGCCAAGATTACAGGGCTGGAGAGACCCAGTACTTC.

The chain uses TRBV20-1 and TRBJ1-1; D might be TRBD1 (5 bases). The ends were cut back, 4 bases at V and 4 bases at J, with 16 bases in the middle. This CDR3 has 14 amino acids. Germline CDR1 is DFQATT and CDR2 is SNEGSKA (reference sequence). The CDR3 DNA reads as TGCAGTGCTATTCGACAGAAAGGGCGCACTGAAGCTTTCTTT. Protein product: CSAIRQKGRTEAFF.

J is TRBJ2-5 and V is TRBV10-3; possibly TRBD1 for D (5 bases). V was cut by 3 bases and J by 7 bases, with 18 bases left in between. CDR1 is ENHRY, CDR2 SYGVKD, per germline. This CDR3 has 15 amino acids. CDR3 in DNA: TGTGCCATCAGTGATGGCAGGGCCCAGTCTTCGACCCAGTACTTC. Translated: CAISDGRAQSSTQYF.